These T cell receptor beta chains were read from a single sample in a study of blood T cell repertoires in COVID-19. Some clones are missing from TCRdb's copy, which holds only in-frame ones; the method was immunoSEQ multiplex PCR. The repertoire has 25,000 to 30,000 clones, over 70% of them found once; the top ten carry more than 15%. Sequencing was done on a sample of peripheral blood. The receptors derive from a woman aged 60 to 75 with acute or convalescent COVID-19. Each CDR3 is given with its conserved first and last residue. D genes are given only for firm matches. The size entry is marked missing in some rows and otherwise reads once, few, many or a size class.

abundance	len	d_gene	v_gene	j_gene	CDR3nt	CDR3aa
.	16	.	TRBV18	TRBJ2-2	TGTGCCAGCTCACCTACGGTTACCGCGAACACCGGGGAGCTGTTTTTT	CASSPTVTANTGELFF
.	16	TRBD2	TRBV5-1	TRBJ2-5	TGCGCCAGCAGCCCCGTCGTAGCGGGGGCCGAAGAGACCCAGTACTTC	CASSPVVAGAEETQYF
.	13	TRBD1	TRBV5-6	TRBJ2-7	TGTGCCAGCAGCTTGCAGGGGGCGGACGAGCAGTACTTC	CASSLQGADEQYF
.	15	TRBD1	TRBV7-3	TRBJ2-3	TGTGCCAGCAGCCCCCGGACAGGGAGAACAGATACGCAGTATTTT	CASSPRTGRTDTQYF
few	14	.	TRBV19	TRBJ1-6	TGTGCCAGTAGCTCTTGGGACACCAATTCACCCCTCCACTTT	CASSSWDTNSPLHF
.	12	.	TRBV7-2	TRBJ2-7	TGTGCCAGCAGCTTTAACAGGAACGAGCAGTACTTC	CASSFNRNEQYF
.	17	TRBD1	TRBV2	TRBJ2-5	TGTGCCAGCAGTGAGGGGTTTCCAGGACAGGGACGGGAGACCCAGTACTTC	CASSEGFPGQGRETQYF
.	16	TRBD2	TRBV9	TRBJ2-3	TGTGCCAGCAGCCCCTCCTGGCTAGCGGGCGCAGATACGCAGTATTTT	CASSPSWLAGADTQYF
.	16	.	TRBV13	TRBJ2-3	TGTGCCAGCAGCCCCCAGGGTACGCAAACCACAGATACGCAGTATTTT	CASSPQGTQTTDTQYF
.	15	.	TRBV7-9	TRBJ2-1	TGTGCCAGCAGCTTAAGTTTGAGACAGAACAATGAGCAGTTCTTC	CASSLSLRQNNEQFF
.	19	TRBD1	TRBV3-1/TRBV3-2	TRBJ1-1	TGTGCCAGCAGCCCCCACGGGACAGGGCGAGTATTGTATGGCACTGAAGCTTTCTTT	CASSPHGTGRVLYGTEAFF
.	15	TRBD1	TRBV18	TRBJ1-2	TGTGCCAGCTCACCCGGGACAGGGCCGATCTATGGCTACACCTTC	CASSPGTGPIYGYTF
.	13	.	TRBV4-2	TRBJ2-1	TGTGCCAGCAGCCAAGTCCTCCGTGCGGAGCAGTTCTTC	CASSQVLRAEQFF
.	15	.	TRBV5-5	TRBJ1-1	TGTGCCAGCAGCTTGGCAGGGTCCTCTTGGACTGAAGCTTTCTTT	CASSLAGSSWTEAFF
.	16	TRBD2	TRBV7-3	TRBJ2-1	TGTGCCAGCAGCTTAAGGGCTAGCGGGGTTCACAATGAGCAGTTCTTC	CASSLRASGVHNEQFF
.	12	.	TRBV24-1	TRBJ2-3	TGTGCCACCAGTGCCAGGGGTGATACGCAGTATTTT	CATSARGDTQYF
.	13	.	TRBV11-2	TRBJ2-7	TGTGCCAGCAGCTTAGATCCGAGTTACGAGCAGTACTTC	CASSLDPSYEQYF
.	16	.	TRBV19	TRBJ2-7	TGTGCCAGTAGTAGCGGCTGGTCCGGGGATTCCTACGAGCAGTACTTC	CASSSGWSGDSYEQYF
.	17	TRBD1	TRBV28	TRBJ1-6	TGTGCCCGCTGTGGGGGGGTGACAGGGGGCTATAATTCACCCCTCCACTTT	CARCGGVTGGYNSPLHF
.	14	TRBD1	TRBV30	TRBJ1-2	TGTGCCTGGAGGGACACGGGACAGGGATATGGCTACACCTTC	CAWRDTGQGYGYTF
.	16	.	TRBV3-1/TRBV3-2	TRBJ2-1	TGTGCCAGCAGCCCCTGGGAAGGGGGGGGCACCAATGAGCAGTTCTTC	CASSPWEGGGTNEQFF
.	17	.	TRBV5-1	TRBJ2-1	TGCGCCAGCAGCGGGGGCGGGCTGGGCAGCTCCTACAATGAGCAGTTCTTC	CASSGGGLGSSYNEQFF
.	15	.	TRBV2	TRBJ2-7	TGTGCCAGCAATGCCCCCCCCACAGGAACCTACGAGCAGTACTTC	CASNAPPTGTYEQYF
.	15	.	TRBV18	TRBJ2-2	TGTGCCAGCTCACCAGGGCTGCCTTACACCGGGGAGCTGTTTTTT	CASSPGLPYTGELFF
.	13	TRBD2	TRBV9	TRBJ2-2	TGTGCCAGCCGGGGACTAGCCGGCGGGGAGCTGTTTTTT	CASRGLAGGELFF
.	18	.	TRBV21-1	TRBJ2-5	TGTGCCAGCAGCGCCCGGAGGGCTAGCGGGGTTCCGTGTGAGACCCAGTACTTC	CASSARRASGVPCETQYF
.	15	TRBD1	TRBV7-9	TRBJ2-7	TGTGCCAGCAGCTTAAGGGACAGGGGTTTTAACGAGCAGTACTTC	CASSLRDRGFNEQYF
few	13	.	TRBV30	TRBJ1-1	TGTGCCTCCCGGGGTAGCAGGGAGGAAAAAGCTTTCTTT	CASRGSREEKAFF
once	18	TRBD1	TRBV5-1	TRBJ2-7	TGCGCCAGCAGCTCCCTTGGGCCGCTACAGGGGGCCGACTACGAGCAGTACTTC	CASSSLGPLQGADYEQYF
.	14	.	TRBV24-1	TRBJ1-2	TGTGCCACCAGTGAAGGACAGTTTCCCTATGGCTACACCTTC	CATSEGQFPYGYTF
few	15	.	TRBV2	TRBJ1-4	TGTGCCAGCAGAAAAATAGGGGGAACTAATGAAAAACTGTTTTTT	CASRKIGGTNEKLFF
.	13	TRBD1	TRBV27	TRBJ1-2	TGTGCCAGCAGTCCGACAGGGAAGTTCCCCTACACCTTC	CASSPTGKFPYTF